This T cell receptor beta chain was identified in a study of cytomegalovirus exposure and HLA in healthy donors. At the level of the study: The Caucasian-associated ancestry cluster held over 65% of a few hundred genotyped donors.

General observations from the study: What a later analysis reportedly showed was that an Asian-associated ancestry cluster had fewer N-insertions than the approximately 700-donor mean.

The V and J ends lost 4 bases and 8 bases, in that order; junction bases with no gene match: 6. Germline values: CDR1 SGHKS, CDR2 YYEKEE (reference sequence). This CDR3 is 13 amino acids long. Use of 60 Vbeta and 13 Jbeta primers characterized the PCR. Using immunoSEQ multiplex PCR, the repertoire was profiled, and TCRdb retains in-frame clones only, with some absent. The table shows around 78,000 clones, with around 58% occurring only once. In regard to this clone: Antigen: not known.

This clonotype originated in a man under 40 in good health and CMV-seropositive. The chain is built from TRBV5-5 and TRBJ1-2, with 9 positions matching TRBD1. The sample taken for sequencing was PBMCs. CDR3 in amino acids: CASSPDRGWGYTF. The CDR3 DNA sequence: TGTGCCAGCAGCCCGGACAGGGGATGGGGCTACACCTTC.